This TCR beta chain was recorded in a study of PD-1 blockade in classical Hodgkin lymphoma. About this clone itself: Its matching antigen is unknown.

Findings and limits, study-wide: For complete responders, baseline diversity was comparable to that of newly diagnosed patients. Whatever underlies the repertoire differences (possibly disease activity or prior therapy) remains undefined.

Generated by immunoSEQ multiplex PCR, the TCRdb table keeps only in-frame clones and is missing some. The table has about 50,000 clones, almost 90% seen once. V dropped 4 bases and J dropped 10 bases, with 26 bases sitting between them. The CDR3 runs 17 residues. Germline lookup yields CDR1 KGHSH and CDR2 LQKENI. Time point given: cycle 4 day 1 (C4D1), after more than 5 weeks of nivolumab. Every one of the patients relapsed after autologous stem cell transplantation (brentuximab vedotin exposure was variable). The receptor was derived from a human donor with classical Hodgkin lymphoma. The sample in question was peripheral blood mononuclear cells (PBMCs), obtained before the fourth cycle of nivolumab. The chain couples TRBV18 to TRBJ2-1; weak D call: TRBD2 (6 bases). Here the CDR3 DNA reads TGTGCCAGCTCACAAATGACTAGTATAGCAAAGGGGTCAGAGCAGTTCTTC. As protein: CASSQMTSIAKGSEQFF.